This TCR beta chain was sequenced for a study of blood T cell repertoires in COVID-19. On the study more broadly: Samples taken during acute and convalescent COVID-19 were collected in the United States, Italy and Spain. PBMCs, B-cell-depleted T cells, or T cells were the source of the cDNA or gDNA that made up the material.

The V segment lost 4 bases and the J segment 0 bases; nucleotides outside the gene matches: 6. CDR3 length equals 16 residues. Germline CDR1 and CDR2: SGHRS and YFSETQ. This table comes from immunoSEQ multiplex PCR, and its TCRdb copy is limited to in-frame clones, with some not included. The sample lists about 44,000 clones; approximately 88% were seen once. The sample taken for sequencing was peripheral blood. The chain has TRBV5-1 and TRBJ1-3; 8 nucleotides line up with TRBD1. This receptor was identified in a woman aged 40-49 years with acute or convalescent COVID-19. The CDR3 DNA sequence: TGCGCCAGCAGCGCTACGACAGGGGCCTCTGGAAACACCATATATTTT. The encoded protein is CASSATTGASGNTIYF.